Listed below are T cell receptor beta chains from one sample, sequenced in a study of OX40 agonist ivuxolimab in advanced cancers. The data were produced by immunoSEQ multiplex PCR, yet TCRdb's version contains in-frame clones alone and is incomplete. The repertoire holds fewer than 70,000 clones, 89% seen once, with approximately 1% in the top ten. Material: CD4+ or CD8+ T cells sorted from blood, obtained in a trial of the OX40 agonist ivuxolimab. The receptors stem from an adult with an advanced solid tumor such as melanoma, head and neck, liver or kidney cancer. CDR3s include the opening cysteine and the closing phenylalanine or tryptophan. The D gene is left open where the match is weak. Clone size is shown for a subset of rows, as once, few, many or a class of expanded clone.

v_gene,d_gene,j_gene,abundance,CDR3aa,CDR3nt
TRBV5-1,TRBD1,TRBJ1-2,once,CASSLSGDSFVYGYTF,TGCGCCAGCAGCCTATCCGGGGACAGCTTCGTCTATGGCTACACCTTC
TRBV2,TRBD1,TRBJ1-1,NA,CASRGQPFNTEAFF,TGTGCCAGCAGGGGACAGCCCTTTAACACTGAAGCTTTCTTT
TRBV19,TRBD2,TRBJ2-2,NA,CASSKRTSGGNRVTGELFF,TGTGCCAGTAGTAAACGGACTAGCGGGGGGAATCGGGTTACCGGGGAGCTGTTTTTT
TRBV11-2,NA,TRBJ1-6,NA,CASTTSYNSPLHF,TGTGCCAGCACGACCTCATATAATTCACCCCTCCACTTT
TRBV5-1,NA,TRBJ1-1,once,CASSLPRNTEAFF,TGCGCCAGCAGCTTGCCGAGGAACACTGAAGCTTTCTTT
TRBV19,TRBD1,TRBJ1-2,NA,CASSYTGGRKEGGYTF,TGTGCCAGTAGCTACACAGGGGGCCGGAAAGAAGGGGGCTACACCTTC
TRBV4-2,NA,TRBJ1-2,NA,CASSLADDGYTF,TGTGCCAGCAGCTTGGCCGATGACGGCTACACCTTC
TRBV7-9,NA,TRBJ2-3,NA,CASSPGSGTTDTQYF,TGTGCCAGCAGCCCAGGGAGCGGTACCACAGATACGCAGTATTTT
TRBV10-1,TRBD2,TRBJ2-1,NA,CASSSLAGGRNEQFF,TGCGCCAGCAGTTCACTAGCGGGGGGGCGAAATGAGCAGTTCTTC
TRBV30,TRBD1,TRBJ1-6,NA,CAWKTTGIGYNSPLHF,TGTGCCTGGAAAACGACAGGGATCGGCTATAATTCACCCCTCCACTTT
TRBV11-2,NA,TRBJ1-5,NA,CASSLRDNQPQHF,TGTGCCAGCAGCTTACGGGATAATCAGCCCCAGCATTTT
TRBV6-1,TRBD1,TRBJ1-2,NA,CASIEGQGNYGYTF,TGTGCCAGCATAGAGGGACAGGGCAACTATGGCTACACCTTC
TRBV19,TRBD2,TRBJ2-2,NA,CASSSLAGDLTGELFF,TGTGCCAGTAGTTCATTAGCGGGGGACCTCACCGGGGAGCTGTTTTTT
TRBV18,TRBD2,TRBJ2-3,NA,CASSRLAGDPMGTSTDTQYF,TGTGCCAGCTCACGACTAGCGGGGGACCCAATGGGAACTAGCACAGATACGCAGTATTTT
TRBV5-1,TRBD1,TRBJ1-2,NA,CASSLGRGAYGYTF,TGCGCCAGCAGCTTGGGCAGGGGGGCCTATGGCTACACCTTC
TRBV4-1,NA,TRBJ1-5,NA,CASSQTPERGGQPQHF,TGCGCCAGCAGCCAAACCCCGGAGCGGGGGGGCCAGCCCCAGCATTTT
TRBV6-5,NA,TRBJ2-4,once,CASRNQGWGIQYF,TGTGCCAGCAGAAACCAGGGGTGGGGCATTCAGTACTTC
TRBV6-5,TRBD1,TRBJ1-2,NA,CASRGTGENGYTF,TGTGCCAGCAGAGGGACAGGGGAAAATGGCTACACCTTC
TRBV5-1,TRBD1,TRBJ1-6,once,CASSSRDTGGFGNSPLHF,TGCGCCAGCAGCTCTCGAGATACAGGGGGGTTCGGTAATTCACCCCTCCACTTT
TRBV30,NA,TRBJ1-1,NA,CACARLETEAFF,TGTGCCTGCGCCCGACTAGAGACTGAAGCTTTCTTT
TRBV19,NA,TRBJ1-2,NA,CASKGGGYGYTF,TGTGCCAGTAAAGGGGGTGGCTATGGCTACACCTTC
TRBV5-6,NA,TRBJ2-2,NA,CASSSGSYTGELFF,TGTGCCAGCAGCTCCGGGTCCTACACCGGGGAGCTGTTTTTT
TRBV6-1,NA,TRBJ2-7,NA,CASSVGNYEQYF,TGTGCCAGCAGTGTAGGGAACTACGAGCAGTACTTC
TRBV15,NA,TRBJ2-5,NA,CATSRDAEETQYF,TGTGCCACCAGCAGAGATGCAGAAGAGACCCAGTACTTC
TRBV6-4,NA,TRBJ1-1,few,CASKLTTNTEAFF,TGTGCCAGCAAGCTCACAACGAACACTGAAGCTTTCTTT
TRBV19,NA,TRBJ2-5,NA,CASSFERGRQETQYF,TGTGCCAGTAGCTTTGAACGGGGCCGACAAGAGACCCAGTACTTC
TRBV5-5,NA,TRBJ2-3,NA,CASSPRGAYTDTQYF,TGTGCCAGCAGCCCCCGGGGGGCCTACACAGATACGCAGTATTTT
TRBV10-2,NA,TRBJ2-1,NA,CASSESRDWEQFF,TGCGCCAGCAGTGAGTCGCGGGATTGGGAGCAGTTCTTC
TRBV10-3,NA,TRBJ2-1,NA,CAPSGGWSGNEQFF,TGTGCCCCCAGTGGGGGTTGGTCCGGCAATGAGCAGTTCTTC
TRBV19,NA,TRBJ1-2,once,CASRGVGAYGYTF,TGTGCCAGCCGCGGGGTCGGTGCCTATGGCTACACCTTC
TRBV29-1,NA,TRBJ2-7,NA,CSVEVGAASYEQYF,TGCAGCGTTGAGGTGGGGGCGGCCTCCTACGAGCAGTACTTC
TRBV4-1,NA,TRBJ2-2,NA,CASSLWTGELFF,TGCGCCAGCAGCCTGTGGACCGGGGAGCTGTTTTTT
TRBV6-5,NA,TRBJ1-2,NA,CASSFNDKGYGYTF,TGTGCCAGCAGTTTCAACGACAAGGGCTATGGCTACACCTTC
TRBV7-9,NA,TRBJ2-5,NA,CASSLAQDRETQYF,TGTGCCAGCAGCTTAGCACAGGACCGTGAGACCCAGTACTTC
TRBV4-1,NA,TRBJ1-5,NA,CASSRELTGYQPQHF,TGCGCCAGCAGCCGAGAACTGACCGGATATCAGCCCCAGCATTTT
TRBV5-5,NA,TRBJ2-5,NA,CASSLARETQYF,TGTGCCAGCAGCTTGGCCCGAGAGACCCAGTACTTC
TRBV6-1,NA,TRBJ1-4,NA,CASSLQYRGEKLFF,TGTGCCAGCAGTTTACAGTACCGGGGAGAAAAACTGTTTTTT
TRBV15,NA,TRBJ2-7,NA,CATSRDSAYEQYF,TGTGCCACCAGCAGAGATTCCGCCTACGAGCAGTACTTC
TRBV6-5,NA,TRBJ1-5,NA,CASSYDRNQPQHF,TGTGCCAGCAGCTATGACAGAAATCAGCCCCAGCATTTT
TRBV19,NA,TRBJ1-4,few,CASSRPSTNEKLFF,TGTGCCAGTAGCCGACCGTCCACTAATGAAAAACTGTTTTTT
TRBV11-2,NA,TRBJ2-1,NA,CASSLGQGSSYNEQFF,TGTGCCAGCAGCTTAGGTCAGGGGAGCTCCTACAATGAGCAGTTCTTC
TRBV6-1,TRBD2,TRBJ2-7,NA,CASSEAPSGAYSYEQYF,TGTGCCAGCAGTGAAGCCCCCAGCGGGGCCTACTCCTACGAGCAGTACTTC
TRBV11-2,TRBD1,TRBJ1-4,NA,CASSPLSTGGRDEKLFF,TGTGCCAGCAGCCCCCTTAGTACAGGGGGCCGAGATGAAAAACTGTTTTTT
TRBV9,NA,TRBJ1-2,NA,CASSVEGTRGGYTF,TGTGCCAGCAGCGTGGAGGGGACCAGGGGAGGCTACACCTTC
TRBV18,NA,TRBJ1-1,few,CASSVKGGTEAFF,TGTGCCAGCTCAGTCAAAGGAGGCACTGAAGCTTTCTTT
TRBV5-1,NA,TRBJ2-6,NA,CASSFGSPGANVLTF,TGCGCCAGCAGCTTCGGGAGCCCTGGGGCCAACGTCCTGACTTTC
TRBV5-4,NA,TRBJ1-1,NA,CASSSPKPGDTEAFF,TGTGCCAGCAGTTCCCCGAAGCCCGGGGACACTGAAGCTTTCTTT
TRBV5-4,TRBD2,TRBJ2-4,NA,CASSISGGAWNIQYF,TGTGCCAGCAGTATTAGCGGGGGGGCCTGGAACATTCAGTACTTC
TRBV2,NA,TRBJ1-5,NA,CASSEFGQANNQPQHF,TGTGCCAGCAGTGAATTTGGTCAGGCCAACAATCAGCCCCAGCATTTT
TRBV11-2,TRBD1,TRBJ2-1,NA,CASSLGTGGLYEQFF,TGTGCCAGCAGCTTAGGGACAGGGGGCTTGTATGAGCAGTTCTTC
TRBV7-9,NA,TRBJ2-1,NA,CASSFWGNEQFF,TGTGCCAGCAGCTTTTGGGGGAATGAGCAGTTCTTC
TRBV29-1,NA,TRBJ2-7,NA,CSVALGAAGSYEQYF,TGCAGCGTTGCCCTAGGGGCGGCAGGCTCCTACGAGCAGTACTTC
TRBV25-1,NA,TRBJ2-5,NA,CASSTRTPGRETQYF,TGTGCCAGCAGTACCAGGACCCCCGGGCGGGAGACCCAGTACTTC
TRBV5-5,NA,TRBJ1-2,NA,CASSPPTGYGGYTF,TGTGCCAGCAGCCCACCAACAGGGTACGGTGGCTACACCTTC
TRBV18,TRBD1,TRBJ2-1,NA,CASSPSSRQGEQFF,TGTGCCAGCTCACCGAGCAGCCGACAGGGTGAGCAGTTCTTC
TRBV6-6,TRBD1,TRBJ2-2,NA,CASSYTDRAGELFF,TGTGCCAGCAGTTACACCGACAGGGCGGGGGAGCTGTTTTTT
TRBV5-5,TRBD2,TRBJ2-5,few,CASSLQTSGGQETQYF,TGTGCCAGCAGCTTGCAGACTAGCGGGGGGCAAGAGACCCAGTACTTC
TRBV6-5,TRBD1,TRBJ2-7,NA,CASSYSGTGSYEQYF,TGTGCCAGCAGTTACTCCGGGACAGGCTCCTACGAGCAGTACTTC
TRBV5-8,TRBD1,TRBJ1-4,NA,CASSPEGTATNEKLFF,TGTGCCAGCAGCCCGGAAGGGACAGCAACTAATGAAAAACTGTTTTTT